This T cell receptor (beta chain) was captured by sequencing in a study of blood T cell repertoires in COVID-19. Study as a whole: Acute and convalescent COVID-19 samples came from the United States, Italy and Spain. Sources were T cells, B-cell-depleted T cells, or PBMCs; the material itself was cDNA or gDNA.

As handled by the study authors: Reference gene primer amplification in the assay estimated nucleated cell counts. Profiled with immunoSEQ multiplex PCR; TCRdb holds only in-frame clones, not every one. From that table come the V and J calls and clone size; the DNA was used to work out D and trimming. The sample includes under 95,000 clones, around 86% seen only once; the top ten take less than 5%. Input material: peripheral blood. This clonotype was sampled from a woman over 75 with acute or convalescent COVID-19.

The CDR3 DNA sequence: TGTGCCAGCAGCTTATCTCGAGGAAATGAGCAGTTCTTC. Translating it yields CASSLSRGNEQFF. The chain links TRBV7-2 to TRBJ2-1; no definite D call. The CDR3 covers 13 residues. Germline V gene sequence: CDR1 SGHTA, CDR2 FQGNSA. The V gene lost 2 bases and the J gene lost 7 bases, with 9 bases spanning the gap.